These T cell receptor beta chains were read from a single sample in a study of T-cell reconstitution after alpha-beta-depleted transplantation in children. TCRdb passed the PCR reads through MiXCR, listing each CDR3 protein once. The sample includes approximately 520,000 distinct CDR3 sequences, 32% of them seen just once. The specimen comprised PBMCs from the stem cell graft donor, sampled from the stem cell graft. The receptor set was obtained from a human donor who donated a stem cell graft to a child with aplastic anemia. Each CDR3 is given with its conserved first and last residue. Fields, in order: D gene, clone size, V gene, J gene, CDR3 protein, CDR3 DNA. D genes are given only for firm matches. Clone size is not always given. Where it is, it says once, few, many or a class for expanded clones.

.	.	TRBV18	TRBJ1-2	CASSPPGVANYGYTF	TGTGCCAGCTCACCCCCGGGGGTAGCTAACTATGGCTACACCTTC
.	.	TRBV30	TRBJ1-1	CAWRSVPPTEAFF	TGTGCCTGGAGAAGTGTTCCACCCACTGAAGCTTTCTTT
TRBD1	few	TRBV15	TRBJ1-5	CATSRDRPKRGSTGGNSDQPQHF	TGTGCCACCAGCAGAGATAGACCCAAACGGGGTTCCACAGGGGGCAATTCGGATCAGCCCCAGCATTTT
.	few	TRBV20-1	TRBJ2-1	CSASGGIGDNEQFF	TGCAGTGCTAGTGGCGGGATCGGTGACAATGAGCAGTTCTTC
.	few	TRBV7-2	TRBJ2-2	CASSLFFPGELFF	TGTGCCAGCAGCTTATTTTTCCCCGGGGAGCTGTTTTTT
.	.	TRBV12-3/TRBV12-4	TRBJ2-3	CASSPQPRTIGTDTQYF	TGTGCCAGCAGTCCCCAGCCCCGGACCATCGGAACAGATACGCAGTATTTT
TRBD1	.	TRBV10-3	TRBJ1-2	CAIRGQESWGYTF	TGTGCCATCAGGGGACAGGAGTCTTGGGGCTACACCTTC
TRBD2	many	TRBV7-2	TRBJ2-1	CASSSVAGGVYNEQFF	TGTGCCAGCAGCTCGGTAGCGGGAGGGGTCTACAATGAGCAGTTCTTC
.	few	TRBV7-9	TRBJ1-1	CASRNSGTEAFF	TGTGCCAGCAGAAACTCAGGGACTGAAGCTTTCTTT
.	.	TRBV29-1	TRBJ2-1	CSVLTVLHNEQFF	TGCAGCGTTCTGACTGTACTGCACAATGAGCAGTTCTTC
.	.	TRBV7-9	TRBJ2-3	CAGTSTDTQYF	TGTGCCGGGACTAGCACAGATACGCAGTATTTT
.	few	TRBV27	TRBJ2-3	CASSSGRGYRTDTQYF	TGTGCCAGCAGTTCGGGCAGGGGTTATCGCACAGATACGCAGTATTTT
TRBD2	.	TRBV3-1	TRBJ2-7	CASSRLGTSGQRAYEQYF	TGTGCCAGCAGCCGCCTGGGGACTAGCGGACAGAGAGCCTACGAGCAGTACTTC
.	few	TRBV20-1	TRBJ1-2	CSARDRLGSYGYTF	TGCAGTGCTAGAGACCGATTAGGTAGCTATGGCTACACCTTC
.	few	TRBV29-1	TRBJ1-1	CSAVDLGMNTEAFF	TGCAGCGCCGTGGACCTGGGCATGAACACTGAAGCTTTCTTT
.	.	TRBV10-3	TRBJ2-2	CAISDSRRSNTGELFF	TGTGCCATCAGTGATAGTCGGCGATCGAACACCGGGGAGCTGTTTTTT
.	.	TRBV20-1	TRBJ2-6	CSARPGFPFSGANVLTF	TGCAGTGCTAGGCCGGGGTTCCCATTCTCTGGGGCCAACGTCCTGACTTTC
TRBD1	few	TRBV29-1	TRBJ1-1	CSVWTGQKRNTEAFF	TGCAGCGTTTGGACAGGGCAAAAACGGAACACTGAAGCTTTCTTT
.	.	TRBV6-2/TRBV6-3	TRBJ2-1	CASRRSSGLSSYNEQFF	TGTGCCAGCAGGCGGTCGAGCGGGTTAAGCTCCTACAATGAGCAGTTCTTC
.	few	TRBV7-8	TRBJ2-5	CASISRYQETQYF	TGTGCCAGCATCAGTAGGTACCAAGAGACCCAGTACTTC
TRBD1	.	TRBV7-9	TRBJ2-7	CASSLGAGGRFYEQYF	TGTGCCAGCAGCTTAGGGGCAGGGGGCCGGTTCTACGAGCAGTACTTC
TRBD2	few	TRBV9	TRBJ2-3	CASSGSGADTQYF	TGTGCCAGTAGCGGGAGTGGTGCAGATACGCAGTATTTT
TRBD1	.	TRBV9	TRBJ2-7	CASSAGQAFTYEQYF	TGTGCCAGCAGCGCCGGACAGGCCTTCACCTACGAGCAGTACTTC
TRBD1	.	TRBV18	TRBJ2-7	CASSGTGITYEQYF	TGTGCCAGCTCTGGGACAGGGATTACCTACGAGCAGTACTTC